The T cell receptor beta chain described here comes from a study of T cells in Graves' hyperthyroidism and ophthalmopathy. This clonotype showed up many times. The TCR beta CDR3 regions underwent amplification using RNA transcripts as the source. RT-PCR in the first round (using the HTBI primer set) targeted the TCR CDR3. TCRdb passed the multiplex PCR reads through MiXCR, listing each CDR3 protein once. The top ten clones hold 8.9% of a sample with approximately 870,000 distinct CDR3 sequences, around 39% of them seen once. Graves' hyperthyroidism is called stable when ophthalmopathy does not progress within 18 months. Trimming removed 7 bases at V and 3 bases at J, with 18 bases between. This CDR3 has 15 residues.

The receptor's source is a man younger than 35 with Graves' hyperthyroidism. Input material: blood. V usage is TRBV12-3 or TRBV12-4 and J usage is TRBJ1-2; D is uncertain. DNA of the CDR3: TGTGCCAGCACCCTGACCCGGAACTCGGACTATGGCTACACCTTC. Its protein is CASTLTRNSDYGYTF.